The subject of this entry is one T cell receptor (beta chain). The sample is drawn from a study of blood T cell repertoires in COVID-19. Across the study: Researchers got acute and convalescent COVID-19 samples from the United States, Italy and Spain. Nucleic acid was either cDNA or gDNA, and it came from T cells, B-cell-depleted T cells, or PBMCs.

Methods used by the authors: Estimation of nucleated cell counts relied on the amplification of reference gene primers. TCRdb's copy holds only in-frame clones and misses some; the assay was immunoSEQ multiplex PCR. V and J calls and clone size follow that table, whereas D and trimming were derived from the DNA. In the table there are 85,000 to 120,000 clones, about two thirds of which are singletons. The CDR3 consists of 11 residues. V lost 3 bases to trimming and J lost 6 bases, with 4 bases between them. The source is a human donor with acute or convalescent COVID-19. The donor label of this sample is uncertain. J is TRBJ2-3 and V is TRBV12-3 or TRBV12-4; D gene unclear. The sequenced sample was peripheral blood. CDR3 region: CASSFMDTQYF. DNA for the CDR3: TGTGCCAGCAGTTTCATGGATACGCAGTATTTT.